Listed below are T cell receptor beta chains from one sample, sequenced in a study of control samples from healthy donors and cancer patients. Only in-frame clones appear in the TCRdb table, and some are missing; sequencing was by immunoSEQ multiplex PCR. This sample has 200,000 or so clones, with roughly nine tenths found just once. Sample: blood. The receptor source for this set is a man under 40 in good health. Both conserved end residues are part of each CDR3. The D gene is left open where the match is weak. Clone size appears in some rows only: once, few, many, or a class for an expanded clone.

>TRBJ1-1|TRBV19|-|15|TRBD1
CASSKGGDRHTEAFF
TGTGCCAGTAGTAAGGGCGGGGACAGACACACTGAAGCTTTCTTT
>TRBJ1-2|TRBV7-8|-|14|-
CASSPRGGYHGYTF
TGTGCCAGCAGCCCCCGGGGGGGGTACCATGGCTACACCTTC
>TRBJ2-1|TRBV5-1|-|14|TRBD2
CASRMTSDLNEQFF
TGCGCCAGCAGGATGACTAGCGATTTAAATGAGCAGTTCTTC
>TRBJ1-4|TRBV12-5|-|16|-
CASGSRDPPANEKLFF
TGTGCTAGTGGTTCGCGGGACCCCCCGGCTAATGAAAAACTGTTTTTT
>TRBJ1-2|TRBV6-5|-|10|-
CASSWYGYTF
TGTGCCAGCAGCTGGTATGGCTACACCTTC
>TRBJ2-2|TRBV6-5|-|15|-
CASIPDRVSTGELFF
TGTGCCAGCATCCCCGACAGAGTATCAACCGGGGAGCTGTTTTTT
>TRBJ2-1|TRBV3-1/TRBV3-2|-|13|-
CASSQGLNNEQFF
TGTGCCAGCAGCCAAGGTCTCAACAATGAGCAGTTCTTC
>TRBJ1-1|TRBV18|-|13|-
CASSGGGNTEAFF
TGTGCCAGCTCAGGGGGCGGTAACACTGAAGCTTTCTTT
>TRBJ1-1|TRBV7-2|-|15|-
CASSFVGLRNTEAFF
TGTGCCAGCAGCTTCGTAGGGCTAAGGAACACTGAAGCTTTCTTT
>TRBJ1-6|TRBV30|few|16|TRBD1
CAWNRQGSSYNSPLHF
TGTGCCTGGAACCGACAGGGGAGCTCCTATAATTCACCCCTCCACTTT
>TRBJ1-4|TRBV2|-|14|-
CASSARVPNEKLFF
TGTGCCAGCAGTGCCAGGGTGCCTAATGAAAAACTGTTTTTT
>TRBJ2-2|TRBV13|-|16|-
CASSSQEGINTGELFF
TGTGCCAGCAGCTCTCAGGAGGGAATAAACACCGGGGAGCTGTTTTTT
>TRBJ2-7|TRBV10-2|-|17|TRBD2
CASCRKLAGKEGYEQYF
TGCGCCAGCTGCCGCAAGCTAGCGGGGAAGGAGGGCTACGAGCAGTACTTC
>TRBJ2-5|TRBV12-5|-|13|-
CASGGWSKETQYF
TGTGCTAGTGGCGGCTGGTCGAAAGAGACCCAGTACTTC
>TRBJ1-2|TRBV24-1|-|13|-
CATSEGVNYGYTF
TGTGCCACCAGTGAGGGGGTCAACTATGGCTACACCTTC
>TRBJ2-2|TRBV6-5|-|14|TRBD1
CASRETGFAGELFF
TGTGCCAGCAGAGAGACAGGGTTTGCCGGGGAGCTGTTTTTT
>TRBJ1-3|TRBV6-6|-|14|-
CASSSRGARNTIYF
TGTGCCAGCAGTTCCCGGGGGGCCCGAAACACCATATATTTT
>TRBJ2-2|TRBV7-3|-|14|TRBD2
CASGSGGKAGELFF
TGTGCCAGCGGTAGCGGGGGGAAGGCCGGGGAGCTGTTTTTT
>TRBJ1-4|TRBV4-1|-|18|-
CASSQDMITTASWEKLFF
TGCGCCAGCAGCCAAGACATGATAACGACAGCCAGTTGGGAAAAACTGTTTTTT
>TRBJ2-7|TRBV19|-|15|TRBD1
CASSMKDRVNGEQYF
TGTGCCAGTAGTATGAAGGACAGGGTGAATGGGGAGCAGTACTTC
>TRBJ1-1|TRBV19|few|15|-
CASYLAFPGNTEAFF
TGTGCCAGTTACCTCGCCTTTCCAGGGAACACTGAAGCTTTCTTT
>TRBJ2-2|TRBV5-5|-|14|-
CASSAEANTGELFF
TGTGCCAGCAGCGCGGAAGCGAACACCGGGGAGCTGTTTTTT
>TRBJ2-7|TRBV25-1|-|11|TRBD1
CASVRGREQYF
TGTGCCAGCGTCAGGGGGCGGGAGCAGTACTTC
>TRBJ2-2|TRBV29-1|-|16|TRBD1
CSVTPGTTGGPGELFF
TGCAGCGTAACCCCGGGAACGACAGGGGGCCCCGGGGAGCTGTTTTTT
>TRBJ2-7|TRBV7-9|-|11|-
CASSFYYEQYF
TGTGCCAGCAGCTTCTACTACGAGCAGTACTTC
>TRBJ1-6|TRBV27|-|16|TRBD1
CASIKTGNSYNSPLHF
TGTGCCAGCATTAAGACAGGGAACTCCTATAATTCACCCCTCCACTTT
>TRBJ1-5|TRBV6-5|-|15|-
CASSYSPRSNQPQHF
TGTGCCAGCAGTTACTCGCCCAGAAGCAATCAGCCCCAGCATTTT
>TRBJ2-7|TRBV7-9|-|13|-
CASSITGTYEQYF
TGTGCCAGCAGCATAACAGGGACTTACGAGCAGTACTTC
>TRBJ1-1|TRBV30|-|13|-
CAWSATGTTEAFF
TGTGCCTGGAGTGCAACCGGGACCACTGAAGCTTTCTTT
>TRBJ2-7|TRBV19|-|17|-
CASSIRDTTRASIEQYF
TGTGCCAGTAGTATACGGGACACTACGAGGGCGTCTATCGAGCAGTACTTC
>TRBJ1-6|TRBV6-1|-|15|-
CASSELKGKNSPLHF
TGTGCCAGCAGTGAATTGAAAGGGAAGAATTCACCCCTCCACTTT
>TRBJ1-1|TRBV5-1|-|13|-
CASSLQGDTEAFF
TGCGCCAGCAGCTTGCAGGGTGACACTGAAGCTTTCTTT
>TRBJ2-7|TRBV19|few|12|-
CASSIKGREQYF
TGTGCCAGTAGCATAAAGGGGCGCGAGCAGTACTTC
>TRBJ2-7|TRBV5-1|-|15|-
CASSLALTASYEQYF
TGCGCCAGCAGCTTGGCCTTAACCGCCTCCTACGAGCAGTACTTC
>TRBJ2-3|TRBV24-1|-|16|-
CATSDFNDEGEDTQYF
TGTGCCACCAGTGATTTTAATGATGAGGGGGAGGATACGCAGTATTTT
>TRBJ2-2|TRBV2|-|15|TRBD2
CASRSSGAYTGELFF
TGTGCCAGCAGGAGTAGCGGGGCGTACACCGGGGAGCTGTTTTTT
>TRBJ1-2|TRBV6-1|-|15|-
CASSEALVATFGYTF
TGTGCCAGCAGTGAAGCGTTGGTCGCCACTTTTGGCTACACCTTC
>TRBJ2-1|TRBV3-1/TRBV3-2|-|14|-
CASGDGGPYNEQFF
TGTGCCAGTGGGGACGGGGGCCCGTACAATGAGCAGTTCTTC
>TRBJ2-7|TRBV7-2|-|13|-
CASRDPGTYEQYF
TGTGCCAGCAGGGACCCGGGCACCTACGAGCAGTACTTC
>TRBJ1-2|TRBV27|-|15|-
CASSLVGRSNYGYTF
TGTGCCAGCAGTTTAGTGGGGCGATCTAACTATGGCTACACCTTC
>TRBJ2-7|TRBV27|few|15|-
CASSWRYRDSYEQYF
TGTGCCAGCAGTTGGCGGTATAGGGACTCCTACGAGCAGTACTTC
>TRBJ1-2|TRBV5-6|-|15|TRBD1
CASSLEGQGVYGYTF
TGTGCCAGCAGCTTGGAGGGACAGGGAGTTTATGGCTACACCTTC